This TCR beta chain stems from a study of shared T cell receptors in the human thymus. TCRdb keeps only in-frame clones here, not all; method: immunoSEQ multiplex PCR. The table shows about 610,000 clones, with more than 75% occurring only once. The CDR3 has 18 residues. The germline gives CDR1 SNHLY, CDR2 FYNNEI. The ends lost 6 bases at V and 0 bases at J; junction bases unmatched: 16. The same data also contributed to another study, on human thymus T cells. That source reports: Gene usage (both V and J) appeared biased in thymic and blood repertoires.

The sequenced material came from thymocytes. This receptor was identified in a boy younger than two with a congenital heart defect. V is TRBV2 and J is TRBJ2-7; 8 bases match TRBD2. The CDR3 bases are TGTGCCAGCAGGCCCGGGGTTGAGCGAGCGGGAGTCTCCTACGAGCAGTACTTC. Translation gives CASRPGVERAGVSYEQYF.